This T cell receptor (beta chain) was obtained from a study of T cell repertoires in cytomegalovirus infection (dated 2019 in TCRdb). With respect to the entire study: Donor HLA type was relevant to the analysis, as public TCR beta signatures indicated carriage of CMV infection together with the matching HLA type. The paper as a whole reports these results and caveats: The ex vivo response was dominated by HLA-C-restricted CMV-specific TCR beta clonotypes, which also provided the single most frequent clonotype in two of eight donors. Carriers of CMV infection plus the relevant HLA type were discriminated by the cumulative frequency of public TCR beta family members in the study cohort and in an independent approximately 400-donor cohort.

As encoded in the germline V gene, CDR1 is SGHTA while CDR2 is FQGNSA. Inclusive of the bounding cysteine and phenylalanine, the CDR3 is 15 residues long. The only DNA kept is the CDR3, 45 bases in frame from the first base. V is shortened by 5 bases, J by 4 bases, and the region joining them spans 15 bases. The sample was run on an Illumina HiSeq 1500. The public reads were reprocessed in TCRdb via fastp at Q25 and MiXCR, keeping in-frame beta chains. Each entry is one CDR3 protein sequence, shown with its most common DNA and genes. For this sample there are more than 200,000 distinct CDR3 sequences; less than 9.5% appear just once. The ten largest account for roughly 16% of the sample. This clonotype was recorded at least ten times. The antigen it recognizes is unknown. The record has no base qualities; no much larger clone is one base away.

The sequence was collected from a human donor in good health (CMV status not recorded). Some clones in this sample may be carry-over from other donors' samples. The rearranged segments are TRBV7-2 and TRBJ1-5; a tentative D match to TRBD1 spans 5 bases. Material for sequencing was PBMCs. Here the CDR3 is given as CASSGRAGWNQPQHF. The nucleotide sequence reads TGTGCCAGCAGCGGGAGGGCAGGGTGGAATCAGCCCCAGCATTTT.